This TCR beta chain derives from a study of cytomegalovirus exposure and HLA in healthy donors. In the study overall: Among fewer than 500 genotyped donors, around 80% fell in the Caucasian-associated ancestry cluster.

General study findings and limits: Reportedly, TCR beta sequences accurately predicted HLA-A and HLA-B alleles in most subjects. TRBV6-2, TRBV6-3 and some other V segments were unresolvable in 87-base-pair reads.

60 Vbeta and 13 Jbeta primers were used in PCR. Source study methods: Around 10 million of the 75 million to 95 million unique TCR beta chains counted in a later analysis were shared. Sequencing was performed with immunoSEQ multiplex PCR; in TCRdb, only in-frame clones are kept and a portion is missing. That table is the source of V, J and clone size, and D and trimming were worked out from the DNA. The sample holds 70,000 to 90,000 clones, 63% seen once. Comment on this clone: Its cognate antigen is unknown.

The germline V gene encodes CDR1 MRHNA and CDR2 SNTAGT. The CDR3 totals 13 residues. Trimming took 2 bases from V and 12 from J, leaving 14 bases between them. The TCR comes from a woman between 40 and 50 years old in good health and CMV-seropositive. The material sequenced was PBMCs. The chain combines TRBV6-4 with TRBJ2-1; D may be TRBD2 (7 bases). CDR3 nucleotide sequence: TGTGCCAGCAGTGACGGTACAGGGAGGGGGCAGTTCTTC. Translated: CASSDGTGRGQFF.